The source of this T cell receptor (beta chain) is a study of T cell repertoires and leukemia-associated antigens (dated by TCRdb to between 2018 and 2021). A note on the overall study: Each sample yielded about 5.1 to 7 million read pairs and about 3.3 to 5.0 million effective reads, about 16 million effective reads overall. Using in vitro peptide stimulation of healthy T cells, the study set out to figure out what antigen is recognized by a TCR Vbeta21 clone that had previously been found in CML patients. What the authors observed across the whole study: Antigen specificity and function of the expanded clones were not tested directly and required further investigation. No significant differences among the four groups were observed in the numbers of Vbeta genes (about 60), Jbeta genes (14), VDJ rearrangements, or unique CDR3s.

As to this clonotype: Its antigen is unknown. No base-level quality is on record; no much larger clone is a single base apart.

CDR1 and CDR2 were assigned from the germline V gene (reference sequence) as DFQATT and SNEGSKA. Trimming costs V 2 bases and J 6 bases, and their ends lie 13 bases apart. Measured from the cysteine to the phenylalanine, the CDR3 is 14 residues long. Just CDR3 DNA is preserved here, 42 bases in frame from base 1. Total RNA was extracted from the cultured T cells with TRIzol reagent. TCRbeta libraries were amplified from RNA using 5' rapid amplification of cDNA ends (5'RACE). Before sequencing, Qubit, an Agilent instrument, and quantitative PCR were used to check library concentration and integrity. Sequencing of qualified libraries was performed on Illumina HiSeq or MiSeq by a commercial service provider. As for the original processing: MiXCR version 1.8.2 was used to identify TCR sequences in each sample. Qualified clones required a CDR3 longer than four amino acids, an in-frame nucleotide length, and no stop codon. A read containing the complete CDR3 structure was defined as an effective read. RT-PCR with 24 Vbeta primers, GeneScan spectratyping, and Sanger sequencing were used to validate expanded clones. Starting from the raw public reads, TCRdb applied fastp trimming at Q25, assembled clones with MiXCR and retained in-frame beta chains. Entries are consolidated by CDR3 protein sequence, retaining the most common genes and DNA. TCRdb assigned the V and J calls; the authors' analysis was not used. A total of 14,000 or so distinct CDR3 sequences appear in this sample, about 39% of them only once. Around a tenth of the sample comes from the top ten.

CD3+ T cells were first rested overnight at approximately 2.5 million cells/mL in RPMI 1640 without fetal bovine serum. MACS immunomagnetic beads were used, per the manufacturer's instructions, to isolate CD3+ T cells from PBMCs. The sequence was obtained from a female donor in good health. The chain joins TRBV20-1 to TRBJ2-2; the D gene is perhaps TRBD2, from 6 matching bases. Sequencing used CD3+ T cells sorted from blood and cultured. The bases are TGCAGTGCTAGAAAGGGCGGGATTTCCGGGGAGCTGTTTTTT. Translation gives CSARKGGISGELFF.